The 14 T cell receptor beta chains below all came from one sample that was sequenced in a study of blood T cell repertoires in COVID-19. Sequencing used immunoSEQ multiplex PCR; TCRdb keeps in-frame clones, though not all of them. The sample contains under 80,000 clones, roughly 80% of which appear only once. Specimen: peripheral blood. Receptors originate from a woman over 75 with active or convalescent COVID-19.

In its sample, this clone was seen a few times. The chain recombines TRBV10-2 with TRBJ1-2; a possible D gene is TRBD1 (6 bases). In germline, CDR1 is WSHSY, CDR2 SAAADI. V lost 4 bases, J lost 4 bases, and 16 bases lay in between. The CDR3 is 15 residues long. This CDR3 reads CASSGGGVPPYGYTF. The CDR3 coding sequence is TGCGCCAGCAGTGGAGGGGGGGTTCCTCCCTATGGCTACACCTTC.

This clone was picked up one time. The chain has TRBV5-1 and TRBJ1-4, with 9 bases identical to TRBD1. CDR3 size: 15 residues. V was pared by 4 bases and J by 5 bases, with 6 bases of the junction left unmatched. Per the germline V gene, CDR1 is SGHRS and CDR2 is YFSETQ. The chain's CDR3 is CASSPGTGPNEKLFF. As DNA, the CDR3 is TGCGCCAGCAGCCCCGGGACAGGGCCCAATGAAAAACTGTTTTTT.

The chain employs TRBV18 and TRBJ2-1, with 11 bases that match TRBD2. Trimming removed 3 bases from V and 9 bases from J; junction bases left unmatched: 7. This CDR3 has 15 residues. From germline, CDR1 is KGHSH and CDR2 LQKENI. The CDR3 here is CASSPIAGGPSEQFF. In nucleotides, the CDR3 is TGTGCCAGCTCACCTATAGCGGGGGGGCCCAGTGAGCAGTTCTTC.

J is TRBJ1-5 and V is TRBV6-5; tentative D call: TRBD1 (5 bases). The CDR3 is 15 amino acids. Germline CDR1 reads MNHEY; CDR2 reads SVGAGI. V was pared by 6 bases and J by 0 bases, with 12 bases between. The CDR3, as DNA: TGTGCCAGCAGACCAAGACAGAATAGCAATCAGCCCCAGCATTTT. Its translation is CASRPRQNSNQPQHF.

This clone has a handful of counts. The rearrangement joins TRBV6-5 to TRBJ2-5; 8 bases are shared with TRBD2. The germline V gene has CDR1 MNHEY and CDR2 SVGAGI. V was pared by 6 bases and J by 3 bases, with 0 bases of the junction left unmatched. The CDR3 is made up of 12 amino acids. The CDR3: CASRRGEETQYF. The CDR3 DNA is TGTGCCAGCAGGCGGGGGGAAGAGACCCAGTACTTC.

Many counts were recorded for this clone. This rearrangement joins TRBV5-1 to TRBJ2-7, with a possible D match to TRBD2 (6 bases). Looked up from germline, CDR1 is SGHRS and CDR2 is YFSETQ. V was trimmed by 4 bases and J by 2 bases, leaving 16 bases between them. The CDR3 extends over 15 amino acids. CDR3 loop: CASSVGTSGTYEQYF. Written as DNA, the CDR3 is TGCGCCAGCAGCGTCGGGACTTCCGGAACCTACGAGCAGTACTTC.

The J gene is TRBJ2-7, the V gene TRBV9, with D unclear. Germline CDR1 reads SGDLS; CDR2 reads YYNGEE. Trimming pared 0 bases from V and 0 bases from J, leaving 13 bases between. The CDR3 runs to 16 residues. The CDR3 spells CASSVESWAGSYEQYF. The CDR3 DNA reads TGTGCCAGCAGCGTAGAATCTTGGGCAGGCTCCTACGAGCAGTACTTC.

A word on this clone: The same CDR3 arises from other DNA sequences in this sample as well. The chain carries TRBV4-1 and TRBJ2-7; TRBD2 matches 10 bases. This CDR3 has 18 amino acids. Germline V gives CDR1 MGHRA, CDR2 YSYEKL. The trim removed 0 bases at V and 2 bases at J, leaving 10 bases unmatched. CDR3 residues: CASSQEGSLAGETYEQYF. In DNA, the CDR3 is TGCGCCAGCAGCCAAGAGGGTTCCCTAGCGGGAGAGACCTACGAGCAGTACTTC.

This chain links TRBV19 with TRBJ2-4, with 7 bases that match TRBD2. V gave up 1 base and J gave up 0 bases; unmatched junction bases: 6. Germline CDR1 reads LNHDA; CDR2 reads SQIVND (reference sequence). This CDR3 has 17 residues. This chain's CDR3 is CASSIVRGGGAKNIQYF. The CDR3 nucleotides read TGTGCCAGTAGTATAGTTCGCGGGGGTGGAGCCAAAAACATTCAGTACTTC.

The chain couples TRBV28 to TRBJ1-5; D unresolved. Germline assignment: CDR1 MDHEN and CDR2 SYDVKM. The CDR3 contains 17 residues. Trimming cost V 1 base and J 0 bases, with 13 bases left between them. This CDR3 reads CASSLSFGGYSNQPQHF. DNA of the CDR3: TGTGCCAGCAGTTTATCTTTTGGCGGGTATAGCAATCAGCCCCAGCATTTT. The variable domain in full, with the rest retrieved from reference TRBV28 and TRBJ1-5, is DVKVTQSSRYLVKRTGEKVFLECVQDMDHENMFWYRQDPGLGLRLIYFSYDVKMKEKGDIPEGYSVSREKKERFSLILESASTNQTSMYLCASSLSFGGYSNQPQHFGDGTRLSIL.

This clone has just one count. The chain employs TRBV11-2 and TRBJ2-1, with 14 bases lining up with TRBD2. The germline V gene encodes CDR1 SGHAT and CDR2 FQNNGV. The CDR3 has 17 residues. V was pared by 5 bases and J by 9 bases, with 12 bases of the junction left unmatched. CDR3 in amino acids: CASSRTGLAGVVGEQFF. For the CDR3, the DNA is TGTGCCAGCAGCCGAACGGGACTAGCGGGGGTAGTAGGTGAGCAGTTCTTC.

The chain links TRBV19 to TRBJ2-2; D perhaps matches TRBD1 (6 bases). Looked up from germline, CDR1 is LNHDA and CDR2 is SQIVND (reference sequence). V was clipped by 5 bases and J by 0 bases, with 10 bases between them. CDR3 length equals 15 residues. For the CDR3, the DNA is TGTGCCAGTAGTCTTAGACAGGCGAACACCGGGGAGCTGTTTTTT. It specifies CASSLRQANTGELFF.

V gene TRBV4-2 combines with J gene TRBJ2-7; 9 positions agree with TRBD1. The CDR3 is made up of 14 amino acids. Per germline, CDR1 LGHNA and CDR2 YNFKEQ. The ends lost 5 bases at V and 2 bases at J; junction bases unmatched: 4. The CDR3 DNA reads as TGTGCCAGCAGCGCGGGACAGGGTACCTACGAGCAGTACTTC. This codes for CASSAGQGTYEQYF.

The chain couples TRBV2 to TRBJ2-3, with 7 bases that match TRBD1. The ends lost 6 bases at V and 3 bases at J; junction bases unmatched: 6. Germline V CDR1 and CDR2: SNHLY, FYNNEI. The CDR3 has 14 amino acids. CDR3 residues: CASRPDRLTDTQYF. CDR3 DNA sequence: TGTGCCAGCAGACCGGACAGGCTGACAGATACGCAGTATTTT.